This is a list of T cell receptor beta chains from one sample in a study of shared clonotypes between healthy human individuals. This table comes from immunoSEQ multiplex PCR, and its TCRdb copy is limited to in-frame clones, with some not included. The table includes about 2.3 million clones, over 90% detected once. Sequences were obtained from naive CD4+ T cells from PBMCs. These receptors all stem from a man between 18 and 35 years old in good health. Some clones in this sample may be carry-over from other donors' samples. The CDR3 runs from the conserved cysteine through the conserved F or W. Fields, in order: D gene, clone size, V gene, J gene, CDR3 DNA, CDR3 protein. D genes are given only for firm matches. Clone size is shown for a subset of rows, as once, few, many or a class of expanded clone.

D gene: TRBD1; clone size: -; V gene: TRBV6-1; J gene: TRBJ1-1; CDR3 DNA: TGTGCCAGCAGGGAAAGGACAGGTAACACTGAAGCTTTCTTT; CDR3 protein: CASRERTGNTEAFF
D gene: TRBD2; clone size: -; V gene: TRBV5-1; J gene: TRBJ2-1; CDR3 DNA: TGCGCCAGCAGCTTGGGCCGGACTAGCGGGTACAATGAGCAGTTCTTC; CDR3 protein: CASSLGRTSGYNEQFF
D gene: TRBD1; clone size: -; V gene: TRBV9; J gene: TRBJ2-7; CDR3 DNA: TGTGCCAGCAGCGTAGCGGCGGGGGGACAGGGGGAGCAGTACTTC; CDR3 protein: CASSVAAGGQGEQYF
D gene: -; clone size: -; V gene: TRBV7-2; J gene: TRBJ2-5; CDR3 DNA: TGTGCCAGCCGGCCAAGGCCCCAGGGGACCCAGTACTTC; CDR3 protein: CASRPRPQGTQYF
D gene: -; clone size: -; V gene: TRBV6-5; J gene: TRBJ2-1; CDR3 DNA: TGTGCCAGCAGTTACACTGGCGAGCAGTTCTTC; CDR3 protein: CASSYTGEQFF
D gene: TRBD1; clone size: -; V gene: TRBV6-1; J gene: TRBJ2-2; CDR3 DNA: TGTGCCAGCAGGAAACCAGGGGGTCGGACCGGGGAGCTGTTTTTT; CDR3 protein: CASRKPGGRTGELFF
D gene: -; clone size: -; V gene: TRBV30; J gene: TRBJ1-1; CDR3 DNA: TGTGCCTGGAGTGTAAGCACTGAAGCTTTCTTT; CDR3 protein: CAWSVSTEAFF
D gene: -; clone size: -; V gene: TRBV28; J gene: TRBJ1-2; CDR3 DNA: TGTGCCAGCAGTTTATTAGGCTATGGCTACACCTTC; CDR3 protein: CASSLLGYGYTF
D gene: TRBD2; clone size: -; V gene: TRBV5-4; J gene: TRBJ2-1; CDR3 DNA: TGTGCCAGCAGCCCCCTCCCGCGAGCGGGAGTGGAGTTCTTC; CDR3 protein: CASSPLPRAGVEFF
D gene: -; clone size: -; V gene: TRBV5-4; J gene: TRBJ2-2; CDR3 DNA: TGTGCCAGCAGCAAACGAGGGGGGACCAAGGGCGCCGGGGAGCTGTTTTTT; CDR3 protein: CASSKRGGTKGAGELFF
D gene: TRBD1; clone size: -; V gene: TRBV28; J gene: TRBJ1-3; CDR3 DNA: TGTGCCAGCAGGCCCTTCGGGACAGTCTCTGGAAACACCATATATTTT; CDR3 protein: CASRPFGTVSGNTIYF
D gene: -; clone size: -; V gene: TRBV5-1; J gene: TRBJ1-1; CDR3 DNA: TGCGCCAGCAGCGCGCAGGGTGGAAACACTGAAGCTTTCTTT; CDR3 protein: CASSAQGGNTEAFF
D gene: -; clone size: -; V gene: TRBV9; J gene: TRBJ2-2; CDR3 DNA: TGTGCCAGCAGCGAAAGGCAGAACACCGGGGAGCTGTTTTTT; CDR3 protein: CASSERQNTGELFF
D gene: -; clone size: -; V gene: TRBV7-2; J gene: TRBJ1-2; CDR3 DNA: TGTGCCAGCAGCCCGGGGACGCGGGGCTACACCTTC; CDR3 protein: CASSPGTRGYTF
D gene: -; clone size: -; V gene: TRBV27; J gene: TRBJ2-1; CDR3 DNA: TGTGCCAGCAGACCAACAGGGCCGAGCTCCTACAATGAGCAGTTCTTC; CDR3 protein: CASRPTGPSSYNEQFF
D gene: TRBD1; clone size: -; V gene: TRBV5-1; J gene: TRBJ2-5; CDR3 DNA: TGCGCCAGCAGCGGGGACAGGGGGCATTCCGAGACCCAGTACTTC; CDR3 protein: CASSGDRGHSETQYF
D gene: -; clone size: few; V gene: TRBV6-1; J gene: TRBJ1-5; CDR3 DNA: TGTGCCAGCAGTCTCAATCAAAGGCAGCCCCAGCATTTT; CDR3 protein: CASSLNQRQPQHF
D gene: -; clone size: -; V gene: TRBV6-6; J gene: TRBJ2-5; CDR3 DNA: TGTGCCAGCAGAACTTCATCCGAAGGACACGGGGAGACCCAGTACTTC; CDR3 protein: CASRTSSEGHGETQYF
D gene: TRBD1; clone size: once; V gene: TRBV15; J gene: TRBJ2-1; CDR3 DNA: TGTGCCACCAGCAGAAAACGGGACAGCTCCTACAATGAGCAGTTCTTC; CDR3 protein: CATSRKRDSSYNEQFF
D gene: -; clone size: -; V gene: TRBV21-1; J gene: TRBJ2-5; CDR3 DNA: TGTGCCAGCAGCAAAGTGGCGCTAATCTTCCAAGAGACCCAGTACTTC; CDR3 protein: CASSKVALIFQETQYF
D gene: -; clone size: -; V gene: TRBV9; J gene: TRBJ2-2; CDR3 DNA: TGTGCCAGCAGCGTAGGGGTAGCCGGCACCGGGGAGCTGTTTTTT; CDR3 protein: CASSVGVAGTGELFF
D gene: -; clone size: -; V gene: TRBV5-6; J gene: TRBJ2-7; CDR3 DNA: TGTGCCAGCAGCGGCGGCCGGAGCTCCTACGAGCAGTACTTC; CDR3 protein: CASSGGRSSYEQYF
D gene: TRBD2; clone size: -; V gene: TRBV6-1; J gene: TRBJ2-1; CDR3 DNA: TGTGCCAGCAGTGAACTGGAGCGGGGCGGAGGTGAGCAGTTCTTC; CDR3 protein: CASSELERGGGEQFF
D gene: TRBD2; clone size: -; V gene: TRBV28; J gene: TRBJ2-7; CDR3 DNA: TGTGCCAGCCTGGGGGATAGCGGGAACTCCTACGAGCAGTACTTC; CDR3 protein: CASLGDSGNSYEQYF
D gene: TRBD2; clone size: once; V gene: TRBV7-2; J gene: TRBJ2-3; CDR3 DNA: TGTGCCAGCAGCCTAGGGGTGGCGGGAGGGCCGCAAGATACGCAGTATTTT; CDR3 protein: CASSLGVAGGPQDTQYF
D gene: -; clone size: -; V gene: TRBV9; J gene: TRBJ2-4; CDR3 DNA: TGTGCCAGCAGCGTAGCGGGGATAGCCAAAAACATTCAGTACTTC; CDR3 protein: CASSVAGIAKNIQYF
D gene: TRBD1; clone size: -; V gene: TRBV6-6; J gene: TRBJ1-2; CDR3 DNA: TGTGCCAGCAGAAGAGGACAGGACGTTCGATTTTATGGCTACACCTTC; CDR3 protein: CASRRGQDVRFYGYTF
D gene: -; clone size: -; V gene: TRBV7-9; J gene: TRBJ1-1; CDR3 DNA: TGTGCCAGCAGCTTAGGGGCGGCGAACACTGAAGCTTTCTTT; CDR3 protein: CASSLGAANTEAFF
D gene: -; clone size: -; V gene: TRBV5-1; J gene: TRBJ2-3; CDR3 DNA: TGCGCCAGCAGCTTTCACCGGTCAGATACGCAGTATTTT; CDR3 protein: CASSFHRSDTQYF
D gene: -; clone size: -; V gene: TRBV6-4; J gene: TRBJ2-3; CDR3 DNA: TGTGCCAGCAGTGTTGGTACTAGCACAGATACGCAGTATTTT; CDR3 protein: CASSVGTSTDTQYF
D gene: -; clone size: -; V gene: TRBV18; J gene: TRBJ2-1; CDR3 DNA: TGTGCCAGCTCACCAAGGAGGGGGCAAGGATGGGACAATGAGCAGTTCTTC; CDR3 protein: CASSPRRGQGWDNEQFF
D gene: -; clone size: -; V gene: TRBV9; J gene: TRBJ2-2; CDR3 DNA: TGTGCCAGCACTGTGGGGGGCCGCTCCGCCGGGGAGCTGTTTTTT; CDR3 protein: CASTVGGRSAGELFF
D gene: -; clone size: -; V gene: TRBV5-1; J gene: TRBJ1-4; CDR3 DNA: TGCGCCAGCAGCTCCGGAGTGGGGCCTAATGAAAAACTGTTTTTT; CDR3 protein: CASSSGVGPNEKLFF
D gene: TRBD2; clone size: -; V gene: TRBV18; J gene: TRBJ2-1; CDR3 DNA: TGTGCCAGCTCACCACTCGCGGGAGGGCCTCGGGGTGAGCAGTTCTTC; CDR3 protein: CASSPLAGGPRGEQFF
D gene: TRBD1; clone size: -; V gene: TRBV19; J gene: TRBJ1-1; CDR3 DNA: TGTGCCAGTAGGGTCTTCGTCGGGACAGGGGACACTGAAGCTTTCTTT; CDR3 protein: CASRVFVGTGDTEAFF
D gene: -; clone size: -; V gene: TRBV5-1; J gene: TRBJ1-1; CDR3 DNA: TGCGCCAGCAGCTTACGGGTTAGCGGCACTGAAGCTTTCTTT; CDR3 protein: CASSLRVSGTEAFF
D gene: -; clone size: -; V gene: TRBV18; J gene: TRBJ2-2; CDR3 DNA: TGTGCCAGCTCACCAGTACAGGGCTTCGTCACCGGGGAGCTGTTTTTT; CDR3 protein: CASSPVQGFVTGELFF
D gene: TRBD2; clone size: -; V gene: TRBV15; J gene: TRBJ2-7; CDR3 DNA: TGTGCCACCAGCAGAGGACTAGCGGATAGCTCCTACGAGCAGTACTTC; CDR3 protein: CATSRGLADSSYEQYF
D gene: -; clone size: -; V gene: TRBV5-6; J gene: TRBJ2-7; CDR3 DNA: TGTGCCAGCAGCTTACAGGTTTGGTCCTACGAGCAGTACTTC; CDR3 protein: CASSLQVWSYEQYF
D gene: TRBD2; clone size: -; V gene: TRBV11-3; J gene: TRBJ2-1; CDR3 DNA: TGTGCCAGCAGCTTAGCGGGAGGGCCCGATGAGCAGTTCTTC; CDR3 protein: CASSLAGGPDEQFF
D gene: -; clone size: once; V gene: TRBV6-1; J gene: TRBJ1-5; CDR3 DNA: TGTGCCAGCAGCGCTTCGATATATCAGCCCCAGCATTTT; CDR3 protein: CASSASIYQPQHF
D gene: -; clone size: -; V gene: TRBV6-6; J gene: TRBJ1-2; CDR3 DNA: TGTGCCAGCAGTTACGGGGAGCGGTGGGGACGTGGCTACACCTTC; CDR3 protein: CASSYGERWGRGYTF
D gene: -; clone size: once; V gene: TRBV7-8; J gene: TRBJ2-3; CDR3 DNA: TGTGCCAGCAGCTTAGAGCGAGTCCGGGGAGATACGCAGTATTTT; CDR3 protein: CASSLERVRGDTQYF
D gene: -; clone size: -; V gene: TRBV19; J gene: TRBJ2-1; CDR3 DNA: TGTGCCAGTAGTACCTCCGGAAGAAGCTACAATGAGCAGTTCTTC; CDR3 protein: CASSTSGRSYNEQFF
D gene: -; clone size: -; V gene: TRBV11-2; J gene: TRBJ2-7; CDR3 DNA: TGTGCCAGCAGCTTAGGGACACGCTCCTACGAGCAGTACTTC; CDR3 protein: CASSLGTRSYEQYF
D gene: TRBD2; clone size: -; V gene: TRBV30; J gene: TRBJ2-3; CDR3 DNA: TGTGCCTGGAGTGCAAGGACCGGGACTAGCGGGAGGGCCACAGATACGCAGTATTTT; CDR3 protein: CAWSARTGTSGRATDTQYF
D gene: TRBD1; clone size: -; V gene: TRBV19; J gene: TRBJ1-3; CDR3 DNA: TGTGCCAGTCGACGATGGGACAGGGGAAACTCTGGAAACACCATATATTTT; CDR3 protein: CASRRWDRGNSGNTIYF
D gene: -; clone size: -; V gene: TRBV5-4; J gene: TRBJ1-4; CDR3 DNA: TGTGCCAGCAGCTTGGGACAGGCTGTGGGAGAAAAACTGTTTTTT; CDR3 protein: CASSLGQAVGEKLFF
D gene: -; clone size: -; V gene: TRBV6-5; J gene: TRBJ1-1; CDR3 DNA: TGTGCCAGCAGTTTGCGGGGGCGGGGGTCGACCGCTGAAGCTTTCTTT; CDR3 protein: CASSLRGRGSTAEAFF
D gene: -; clone size: once; V gene: TRBV11-2; J gene: TRBJ2-2; CDR3 DNA: TGTGCCAGCAGCTTAGGGACACTTACCGGGGAGCTGTTTTTT; CDR3 protein: CASSLGTLTGELFF
D gene: -; clone size: once; V gene: TRBV18; J gene: TRBJ1-1; CDR3 DNA: TGTGCCAGCTCACCTTTGGGTACTCGTCAAGCCGGCACTGAAGCTTTCTTT; CDR3 protein: CASSPLGTRQAGTEAFF
D gene: -; clone size: once; V gene: TRBV18; J gene: TRBJ2-3; CDR3 DNA: TGTGCCAGCTCAGACCGCAGGGGAGCGCAGTATTTT; CDR3 protein: CASSDRRGAQYF
D gene: -; clone size: -; V gene: TRBV19; J gene: TRBJ2-4; CDR3 DNA: TGTGCGGCAGGGCCTTTCAAAAACATTCAGTACTTC; CDR3 protein: CAAGPFKNIQYF
D gene: -; clone size: -; V gene: TRBV19; J gene: TRBJ2-1; CDR3 DNA: TGTGCCAGTAGTACAGACAGGTCACTCCGTCCCCACTACAATGAGCAGTTCTTC; CDR3 protein: CASSTDRSLRPHYNEQFF